The clone carrying this T cell receptor (beta chain) was recorded once. The ends lost 5 bases at V and 2 bases at J; junction bases unmatched: 6. The germline gives CDR1 SGHTA, CDR2 FQGTGA. CDR3 length: 15 amino acids. The method was immunoSEQ multiplex PCR; TCRdb's version includes in-frame clones alone and lacks a portion of them. The repertoire has some 80,000 clones, 97% of them found once; the top ten carry around 0.2%. The record originates from a study of technical replicates of blood from a few donors. Specimen: T cells isolated from PBMCs. This clonotype was obtained from a human donor in good health. The rearrangement uses TRBV7-3 and TRBJ2-1; TRBD1 aligns across 7 bases. The CDR3 loop reads CASSHRTGAYNEQFF. CDR3 bases: TGTGCCAGCAGCCATAGGACAGGCGCCTACAATGAGCAGTTCTTC.